Listed below are T cell receptor beta chains from one sample, sequenced in a study of control samples from healthy donors and cancer patients. Measured with immunoSEQ multiplex PCR; TCRdb has only the in-frame clones, and not every one. Of about 80,000 clones in the sample, over 85% were seen once. Sequences were obtained from blood. These receptors all come from a man aged 45-65 years in good health. Both conserved end residues are part of each CDR3. A D gene is named only where the DNA matches it firmly. Some rows have no size entry. The others give once, few or many, or a class for an expanded clone.

v_gene | d_gene | abundance | CDR3aa
TRBV5-5 | TRBD1 | NA | CASSLGPIGQGQPQHF
TRBV5-1 | NA | NA | CASSLTGTLNTEAFF
TRBV5-1 | NA | NA | CASLEGGTDTQYF
TRBV28 | NA | NA | CASSSTRKAFF
TRBV11-3 | TRBD1 | once | CASSLGDRVGYTF
TRBV6-1 | TRBD2 | NA | CASSGKRGGPPSYNEQFF
TRBV5-4 | NA | NA | CASSLKTPEDTQYF
TRBV30 | NA | NA | CAWSAVGWDTEAFF
TRBV6-1 | TRBD1 | NA | CASSEGQGRQETQYF
TRBV5-1 | TRBD1 | NA | CASSLEGTGETQYF
TRBV30 | NA | NA | CAWGVNQPQHF
TRBV2 | NA | NA | CASRTEIVGYTF
TRBV14 | NA | NA | CASSQDLETTYGYTF
TRBV11-3 | TRBD1 | NA | CASSLAPTGGYEQYF
TRBV4-1 | NA | once | CASSQDPQGFFTGELFF
TRBV7-8 | NA | NA | CASSLRGVVNTEAFF
TRBV18 | NA | NA | CASSRFSGTPDTTNEKLFF